Listed here are 8 T cell receptor beta chains from one sample, sequenced in a study of blood T cell repertoires in COVID-19. TCRdb keeps only in-frame clones here, not all; method: immunoSEQ multiplex PCR. Of 200,000 to 300,000 clones in the sample, about 83% were seen once. Source material: peripheral blood. The receptor set was obtained from a woman aged 40 to 50 who had recovered from COVID-19.

The J gene is TRBJ2-3, the V gene TRBV18, with a possible D match to TRBD1 (5 bases). Trimming stripped 2 bases from V and 3 bases from J, with 9 bases between. CDR1 is KGHSH and CDR2 is LQKENI in the germline V gene. This CDR3 has 14 amino acids. CDR3 amino acids: CASSPRAGTDTQYF. For the CDR3, the DNA is TGTGCCAGCTCACCAAGGGCAGGGACAGATACGCAGTATTTT.

The chain combines TRBV19 with TRBJ2-5; TRBD1 agrees at 8 bases. CDR3 length: 16 residues. V shed 1 base and J 5 bases; nucleotides not matched to a gene: 9. Germline V CDR1 and CDR2: LNHDA, SQIVND (reference sequence). DNA for the CDR3: TGTGCCAGTAGTATAGTAGGGCAGGGGGCGGGTGAGACCCAGTACTTC. As protein: CASSIVGQGAGETQYF.

The rearrangement links TRBV28 to TRBJ1-2; 8 bases map to TRBD1. The ends lost 2 bases at V and 8 bases at J; junction bases unmatched: 4. Germline V CDR1 and CDR2: MDHEN, SYDVKM. There are 13 residues in the CDR3. The CDR3 sequence is CASSLSQGAGYTF. CDR3 coding DNA: TGTGCCAGCAGTTTAAGCCAGGGGGCCGGCTACACCTTC.

This clone was counted between two and nine times. This chain uses TRBV10-3 with TRBJ2-7, with 8 bases aligning to TRBD1. Germline assignment: CDR1 ENHRY and CDR2 SYGVKD. This CDR3 region has 17 residues. Unmatched junction bases numbered 12, after V lost 2 bases and J lost 3 bases. DNA for the CDR3: TGTGCCATCAGTGAGAATTCTCGGGCAGGGGGCGTCTACGAGCAGTACTTC. Residues: CAISENSRAGGVYEQYF.

The chain employs TRBV5-6 and TRBJ2-1; possible D gene TRBD2, 5 bases. There are 13 residues in the CDR3. The V gene lost 1 base and the J gene lost 7 bases, with 9 bases spanning the gap. CDR1 SGHDT and CDR2 YYEEEE come from the germline V gene. The CDR3 spells CASSLLLVNEQFF. CDR3 DNA sequence: TGTGCCAGCAGCTTGTTACTAGTAAATGAGCAGTTCTTC.

This chain links TRBV5-6 with TRBJ1-5; D call uncertain. CDR3 length equals 14 residues. Per germline, CDR1 SGHDT and CDR2 YYEEEE. V was clipped by 2 bases and J by 6 bases, with 12 bases between them. CDR3 in DNA: TGTGCCAGCAGCTTTCCTGGGTCGGGTCAGCCCCAGCATTTT. Residues: CASSFPGSGQPQHF.

The chain joins TRBV15 to TRBJ1-2; D is unclear. CDR3 length: 14 amino acids. Germline CDR1 LNHNV, CDR2 YYDKDF (reference sequence). With 5 bases removed from V and 7 bases from J, the gap between germline ends came to 17 bases. DNA of the CDR3: TGTGCCACCAGCCTCGGAGCGAGGGATTTTGGCTACACCTTC. Translation gives CATSLGARDFGYTF.

This chain links TRBV6-5 with TRBJ1-1, with a possible D match to TRBD1 (5 bases). The germline V gene has CDR1 MNHEY and CDR2 SVGAGI. The CDR3 length is 15 residues. V lost 4 bases and J 1 base, leaving 13 bases between the germline ends. The CDR3 sequence: CASSSSGQGNTEAFF. The CDR3 nucleotides are TGTGCCAGCAGTTCCTCGGGGCAGGGGAACACTGAAGCTTTCTTT.